This TCR beta chain was profiled in a study of metastatic and nonmetastatic thyroid tumors. Overall study: Repertoires were compared across blood and tumor or nodule tissue from malignant and benign thyroid patients. General study points: For both blood and tumor, malignant thyroid tumors reportedly showed significantly higher TCR beta diversity than benign nodules did.

Each patient came to thyroid surgery without any prior treatment (of any kind). In the original processing: CDR3 differences across clinicopathological groups were used to build a distant-metastasis classifier for papillary thyroid cancer. TCRdb re-clonotyped the PCR reads through MiXCR. The V and J calls, along with clone size, are taken from TCRdb and not from the paper's own processing. The sample lists about 18,000 clones; about a fifth were seen once. The CDR3 extends over 13 amino acids. The V and J ends lost 6 bases and 0 bases respectively, with 11 bases between them. Germline CDR1 and CDR2: DFQATT and SNEGSKA (reference sequence). Turning to this clone: Its antigen is still unknown.

Sequencing input: tumor tissue. This clonotype was sampled from a female donor with papillary thyroid cancer or a benign thyroid nodule (not recorded which). Some clones in this sample may be carry-over from other donors' samples. V gene TRBV20-1 combines with J gene TRBJ1-1; D is unclear. The CDR3: CSADGHLNTEAFF. Here the CDR3 DNA reads TGCAGTGCGGACGGGCACTTGAACACTGAAGCTTTCTTT.